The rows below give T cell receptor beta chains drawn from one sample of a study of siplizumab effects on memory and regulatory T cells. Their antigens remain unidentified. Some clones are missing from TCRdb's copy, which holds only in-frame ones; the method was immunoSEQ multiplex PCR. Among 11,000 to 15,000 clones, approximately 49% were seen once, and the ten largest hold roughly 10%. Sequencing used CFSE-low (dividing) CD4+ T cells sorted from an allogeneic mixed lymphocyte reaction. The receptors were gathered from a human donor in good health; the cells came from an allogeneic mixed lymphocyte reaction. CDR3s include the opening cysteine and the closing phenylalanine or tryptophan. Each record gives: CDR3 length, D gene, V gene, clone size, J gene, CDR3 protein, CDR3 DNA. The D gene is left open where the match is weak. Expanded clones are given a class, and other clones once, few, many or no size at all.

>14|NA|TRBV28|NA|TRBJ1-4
CASSTTPMNEKLFF
TGTGCCAGCAGTACGACGCCTATGAATGAAAAACTGTTTTTT
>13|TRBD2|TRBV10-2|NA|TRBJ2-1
CASMLAGGVEQFF
TGCGCCAGCATGTTAGCGGGGGGGGTTGAGCAGTTCTTC
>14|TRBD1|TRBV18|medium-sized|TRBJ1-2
CASSPSTDRVRYTF
TGTGCCAGCTCACCAAGTACCGACAGGGTGAGATACACCTTC
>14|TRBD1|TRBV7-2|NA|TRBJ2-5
CASSLDRGSETQYF
TGTGCCAGCAGCTTAGACAGGGGGAGTGAGACCCAGTACTTC
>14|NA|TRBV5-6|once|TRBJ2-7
CASSSPNSGYEQYF
TGTGCCAGCAGCTCTCCTAACTCCGGGTACGAGCAGTACTTC
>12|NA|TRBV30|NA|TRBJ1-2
CAWSGQGGGYTF
TGTGCCTGGAGTGGGCAGGGCGGGGGCTACACCTTC
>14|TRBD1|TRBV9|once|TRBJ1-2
CASSVDRTGGGYTF
TGTGCCAGCAGCGTAGATCGGACAGGGGGCGGCTACACCTTC
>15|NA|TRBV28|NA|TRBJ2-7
CASSLQGRGAYEQYF
TGTGCCAGCAGTTTACAAGGCAGGGGGGCCTACGAGCAGTACTTC
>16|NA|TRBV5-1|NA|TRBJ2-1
CASSFGVRLGDNEQFF
TGCGCCAGCAGCTTTGGTGTACGTCTTGGAGACAATGAGCAGTTCTTC
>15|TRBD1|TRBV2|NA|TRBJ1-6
CASSLLNRGDSPLHF
TGTGCCAGCAGTCTCTTGAACAGGGGTGACTCACCCCTCCACTTT
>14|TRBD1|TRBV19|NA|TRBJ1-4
CASNPGQGGEKLFF
TGTGCCAGTAATCCGGGACAGGGGGGTGAAAAACTGTTTTTT
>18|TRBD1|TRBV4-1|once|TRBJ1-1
CASSQGTGGAEVNTEAFF
TGCGCCAGCAGCCAGGGGACAGGGGGCGCCGAGGTGAACACTGAAGCTTTCTTT
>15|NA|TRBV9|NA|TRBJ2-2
CASSARSRNTGELFF
TGTGCCAGCAGCGCCCGCAGCAGAAACACCGGGGAGCTGTTTTTT
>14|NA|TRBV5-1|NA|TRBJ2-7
CASSLDSVSYEQYF
TGCGCCAGCAGCTTGGATTCAGTCTCCTACGAGCAGTACTTC
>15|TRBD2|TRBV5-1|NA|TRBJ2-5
CASSIGTSEKETQYF
TGCGCCAGCAGCATCGGGACTAGCGAAAAAGAGACCCAGTACTTC
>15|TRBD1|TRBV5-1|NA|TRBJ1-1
CASSLTGQGNTEAFF
TGCGCCAGCAGCTTGACGGGACAGGGGAACACTGAAGCTTTCTTT
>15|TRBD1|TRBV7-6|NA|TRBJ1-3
CASSSDRGSGNTIYF
TGTGCCAGCAGCTCGGACAGGGGCTCTGGAAACACCATATATTTT
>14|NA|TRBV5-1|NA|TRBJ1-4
CASSLDRVREKLFF
TGCGCCAGCAGCTTGGACAGGGTGCGCGAAAAACTGTTTTTT
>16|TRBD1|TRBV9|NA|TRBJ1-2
CASSGRSDRGNYGYTF
TGTGCCAGCAGCGGACGCTCGGACAGGGGAAACTATGGCTACACCTTC
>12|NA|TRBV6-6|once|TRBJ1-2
CASSRKTYGYTF
TGTGCCAGCAGTAGAAAGACCTATGGCTACACCTTC
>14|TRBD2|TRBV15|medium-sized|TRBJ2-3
CATQKVAGADTQYF
TGTGCCACCCAAAAGGTAGCGGGGGCGGATACGCAGTATTTT
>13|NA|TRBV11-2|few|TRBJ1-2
CASSPDSNYGYTF
TGTGCCAGCAGCCCGGACAGTAACTATGGCTACACCTTC
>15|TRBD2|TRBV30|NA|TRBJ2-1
CARGLAGGLGNEQFF
TGTGCCAGAGGACTAGCGGGGGGGCTGGGGAATGAGCAGTTCTTC
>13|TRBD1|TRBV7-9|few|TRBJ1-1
CASSNAGGTAAFF
TGTGCCAGCAGTAACGCAGGGGGGACGGCGGCTTTCTTT
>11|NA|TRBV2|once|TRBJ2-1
CASSEYNEQFF
TGTGCCAGCAGTGAATACAATGAGCAGTTCTTC
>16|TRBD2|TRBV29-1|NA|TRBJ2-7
CSVSGEASGISYEQYF
TGCAGCGTTTCAGGCGAGGCTAGCGGGATCTCCTACGAGCAGTACTTC
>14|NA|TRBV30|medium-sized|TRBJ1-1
CAWSNGGKNTEAFF
TGTGCCTGGAGTAATGGTGGGAAGAACACTGAAGCTTTCTTT
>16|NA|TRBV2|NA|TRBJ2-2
CASSSRSGLNTGELFF
TGTGCCAGCAGTTCAAGGAGCGGACTCAACACCGGGGAGCTGTTTTTT
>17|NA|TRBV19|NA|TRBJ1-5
CASSNHLKRELNQPQHF
TGTGCCAGTAGCAATCATTTGAAGAGGGAACTTAATCAGCCCCAGCATTTT
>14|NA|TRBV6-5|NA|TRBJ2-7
CASSYSMSGYEQYF
TGTGCCAGCAGTTACTCGATGTCTGGCTACGAGCAGTACTTC
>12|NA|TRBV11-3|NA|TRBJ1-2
CASSTREDGYTF
TGTGCCAGCAGCACCAGGGAAGATGGCTACACCTTC
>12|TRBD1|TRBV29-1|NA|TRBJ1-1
CSVGRGHTEAFF
TGCAGCGTGGGGAGGGGGCACACTGAAGCTTTCTTT
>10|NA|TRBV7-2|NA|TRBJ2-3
CASSFSPQYF
TGTGCCAGCAGCTTTAGTCCGCAGTATTTT
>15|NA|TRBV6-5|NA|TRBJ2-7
CASSYGWRDTYEQYF
TGTGCCAGCAGTTACGGGTGGCGGGACACCTACGAGCAGTACTTC
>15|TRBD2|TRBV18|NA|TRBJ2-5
CASSPIAGGLETQYF
TGTGCCAGCTCACCGATAGCGGGGGGGCTGGAGACCCAGTACTTC
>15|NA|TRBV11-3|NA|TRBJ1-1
CASSSMGRGSTEAFF
TGTGCCAGCAGCTCCATGGGGAGGGGGAGCACTGAAGCTTTCTTT
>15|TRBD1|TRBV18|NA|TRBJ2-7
CASSPVGQGSHEQYF
TGTGCCAGCTCACCCGTCGGACAGGGTAGCCACGAGCAGTACTTC
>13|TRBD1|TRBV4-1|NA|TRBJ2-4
CASSPRQGGIQYF
TGCGCCAGCAGCCCCCGACAGGGGGGCATTCAGTACTTC
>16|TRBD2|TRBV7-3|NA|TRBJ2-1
CASSLHHLGGSDEQFF
TGTGCCAGCAGCCTACACCATCTCGGGGGGTCGGATGAGCAGTTCTTC
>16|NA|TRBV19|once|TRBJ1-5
CASSTITILSPQPQHF
TGTGCCAGTAGTACTATAACCATCCTGAGCCCCCAGCCCCAGCATTTT
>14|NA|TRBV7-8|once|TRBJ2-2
CASSPGGGTGELFF
TGTGCCAGCAGCCCAGGTGGGGGCACCGGGGAGCTGTTTTTT
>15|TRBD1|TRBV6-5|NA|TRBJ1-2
CASSWTGRGNYGYTF
TGTGCCAGCAGTTGGACAGGCCGAGGGAACTATGGCTACACCTTC
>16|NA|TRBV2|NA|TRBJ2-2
CASSYDSMGGWSELFF
TGTGCCAGCAGCTACGACAGTATGGGTGGGTGGAGTGAGCTGTTTTTT
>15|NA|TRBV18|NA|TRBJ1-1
CASSPLQGVETEAFF
TGTGCCAGCTCACCATTACAGGGAGTAGAGACTGAAGCTTTCTTT
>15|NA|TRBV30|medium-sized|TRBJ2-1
CAWRPGTGFHNEQFF
TGTGCCTGGAGACCCGGGACTGGGTTCCACAATGAGCAGTTCTTC
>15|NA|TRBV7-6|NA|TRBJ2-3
CASSLAGASTDTQYF
TGTGCCAGCAGCTTAGCGGGGGCCAGCACAGATACGCAGTATTTT
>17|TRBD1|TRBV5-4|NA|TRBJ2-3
CASSTGRTGYGTDTQYF
TGTGCCAGCAGCACCGGAAGGACAGGGTATGGCACAGATACGCAGTATTTT
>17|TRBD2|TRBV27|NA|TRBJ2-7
CASSKTSGRGREAEQYF
TGTGCCAGCAGCAAGACTAGCGGGAGAGGGCGGGAAGCCGAGCAGTACTTC
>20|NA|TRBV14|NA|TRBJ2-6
CASSPRGDAWALSGANVLTF
TGTGCCAGCAGCCCCCGTGGAGACGCCTGGGCCCTCTCTGGGGCCAACGTCCTGACTTTC
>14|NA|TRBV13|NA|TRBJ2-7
CASSPSDSHYEQYF
TGTGCCAGCAGCCCATCGGACAGCCACTACGAGCAGTACTTC
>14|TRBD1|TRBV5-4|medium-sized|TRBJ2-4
CASSLQGAGNIQYF
TGTGCCAGCAGCCTACAGGGGGCAGGAAACATTCAGTACTTC